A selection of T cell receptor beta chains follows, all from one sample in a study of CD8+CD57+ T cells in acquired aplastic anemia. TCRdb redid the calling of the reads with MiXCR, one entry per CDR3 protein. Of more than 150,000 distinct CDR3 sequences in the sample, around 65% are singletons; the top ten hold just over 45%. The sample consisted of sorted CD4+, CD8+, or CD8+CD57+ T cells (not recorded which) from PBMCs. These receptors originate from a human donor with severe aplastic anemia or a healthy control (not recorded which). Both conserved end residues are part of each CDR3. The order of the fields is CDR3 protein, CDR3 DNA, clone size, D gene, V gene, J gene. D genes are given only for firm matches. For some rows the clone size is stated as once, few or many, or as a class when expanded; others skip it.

CDR3: CSVEDGSSGIRETQYF
DNA: TGCAGCGTTGAAGATGGCTCTAGCGGGATCCGGGAGACCCAGTACTTC
size: -
D: TRBD2
V: TRBV29-1
J: TRBJ2-5

CDR3: CASSIDRTTNEKLFF
DNA: TGTGCCAGCAGCATCGACAGAACAACTAATGAAAAACTGTTTTTT
size: -
D: -
V: TRBV27
J: TRBJ1-4

CDR3: CASSFRGPVEDTQYF
DNA: TGCGCCAGCAGCTTCAGGGGACCAGTGGAAGATACGCAGTATTTT
size: -
D: -
V: TRBV5-1
J: TRBJ2-3

CDR3: CASSPRVAGGPDTQFF
DNA: TGTGCCAGCAGCCCCCGGGTAGCGGGGGGGCCAGATACGCAGTTCTTC
size: many
D: TRBD2
V: TRBV9
J: TRBJ2-1

CDR3: CASSVPLSSGNTIYF
DNA: TGCGCCAGCAGCGTACCCCTGAGCTCTGGAAACACCATATATTTT
size: many
D: -
V: TRBV5-1
J: TRBJ1-3

CDR3: CASSDSGGRKYTF
DNA: TGTGCCAGCAGTGATTCTGGGGGACGTAAATACACCTTC
size: -
D: -
V: TRBV25-1
J: TRBJ1-2

CDR3: CASTKTGELFF
DNA: TGTGCCAGCACTAAAACCGGGGAGCTGTTTTTT
size: -
D: -
V: TRBV6-6
J: TRBJ2-2

CDR3: CAIRGQGRATGELFF
DNA: TGTGCCATCAGGGGACAGGGAAGAGCTACCGGGGAGCTGTTTTTT
size: once
D: TRBD1
V: TRBV10-3
J: TRBJ2-2

CDR3: CASSFGPWEQYF
DNA: TGTGCCAGCAGCTTCGGCCCGTGGGAGCAGTACTTC
size: -
D: -
V: TRBV7-6
J: TRBJ2-7

CDR3: CASSSLPFSGGADTQYF
DNA: TGTGCCAGCAGCTCACTGCCTTTTTCAGGGGGAGCAGATACGCAGTATTTT
size: -
D: TRBD1
V: TRBV7-8
J: TRBJ2-3

CDR3: CASSVEPQSEQYF
DNA: TGTGCCAGCAGCGTAGAGCCGCAAAGCGAGCAGTACTTC
size: few
D: -
V: TRBV12-3/TRBV12-4
J: TRBJ2-7

CDR3: CASSVGQSIYEQYF
DNA: TGTGCCAGCAGCGTAGGACAGTCTATCTACGAGCAGTACTTC
size: -
D: -
V: TRBV9
J: TRBJ2-7

CDR3: CASSTTSGTYEQYF
DNA: TGTGCCAGCAGCACAACTAGCGGGACCTACGAGCAGTACTTC
size: -
D: TRBD2
V: TRBV7-9
J: TRBJ2-7

CDR3: CASSGIQGSNTEAFF
DNA: TGTGCCAGCAGTGGCATACAGGGGTCGAACACTGAAGCTTTCTTT
size: -
D: TRBD1
V: TRBV6-1
J: TRBJ1-1

CDR3: CASSLFPNNYGYTF
DNA: TGTGCCAGCAGTTTATTCCCCAATAACTATGGCTACACCTTC
size: once
D: -
V: TRBV12-3/TRBV12-4
J: TRBJ1-2

CDR3: CASSDLGQGVSANEKLFF
DNA: TGTGCCAGCAGTGACCTGGGACAGGGAGTATCCGCTAATGAAAAACTGTTTTTT
size: -
D: TRBD1
V: TRBV2
J: TRBJ1-4

CDR3: CGGGYPEAFF
DNA: TGTGGGGGCGGGTACCCTGAAGCTTTCTTT
size: -
D: -
V: TRBV20-1
J: TRBJ1-1

CDR3: CSAHIPGQGAGNTIYF
DNA: TGCAGTGCCCATATCCCCGGACAGGGGGCTGGAAACACCATATATTTT
size: -
D: TRBD1
V: TRBV20-1
J: TRBJ1-3

CDR3: CASSIPGQGGRENTGELFF
DNA: TGTGCCAGCAGCATACCGGGACAGGGGGGAAGGGAGAACACCGGGGAGCTGTTTTTT
size: many
D: TRBD1
V: TRBV7-6
J: TRBJ2-2

CDR3: CATSDPRRTGEETQYF
DNA: TGTGCCACCAGTGACCCGAGGAGGACAGGGGAAGAGACCCAGTACTTC
size: few
D: TRBD1
V: TRBV24-1
J: TRBJ2-5

CDR3: CSATPAESGRMSGYTF
DNA: TGCAGTGCGACGCCAGCGGAGTCGGGGCGAATGAGCGGCTACACCTTC
size: -
D: -
V: TRBV20-1
J: TRBJ1-2

CDR3: CASSLHTGGNTGELFF
DNA: TGTGCCAGCAGCTTACACACCGGCGGGAACACCGGGGAGCTGTTTTTT
size: -
D: -
V: TRBV7-9
J: TRBJ2-2

CDR3: CASSDGPTNEKLFF
DNA: TGCGCCAGCAGTGACGGACCAACTAATGAAAAACTGTTTTTT
size: many
D: -
V: TRBV10-2
J: TRBJ1-4

CDR3: CASSLAGLLANEQFF
DNA: TGTGCCAGCAGCTTAGCAGGCCTACTAGCGAATGAGCAGTTCTTC
size: -
D: TRBD2
V: TRBV7-9
J: TRBJ2-1

CDR3: CASSLPVSRTEAFF
DNA: TGTGCCAGTAGTCTCCCCGTTTCCAGGACAGAAGCTTTCTTT
size: -
D: -
V: TRBV19
J: TRBJ1-1

CDR3: CASSQLSGGDTQYF
DNA: TGTGCCAGCAGCCAACTGAGCGGGGGTGATACGCAGTATTTT
size: -
D: TRBD2
V: TRBV14
J: TRBJ2-3

CDR3: CSVGGVGRDILYEQYF
DNA: TGCAGCGTAGGTGGGGTGGGTCGGGACATCCTCTACGAGCAGTACTTC
size: -
D: -
V: TRBV29-1
J: TRBJ2-7

CDR3: CAIKGQGNSYEQYF
DNA: TGTGCCATCAAAGGCCAGGGAAATTCCTACGAGCAGTACTTC
size: -
D: -
V: TRBV10-3
J: TRBJ2-7

CDR3: CASGQGGEQYF
DNA: TGTGCCAGCGGACAGGGGGGTGAGCAGTACTTC
size: -
D: TRBD1
V: TRBV7-9
J: TRBJ2-7

CDR3: CSVVPIGGTEAFF
DNA: TGCAGCGTTGTTCCGATCGGGGGCACTGAAGCTTTCTTT
size: many
D: -
V: TRBV29-1
J: TRBJ1-1

CDR3: CASSLRDRGLIAF
DNA: TGCGCCAGCAGCTTAAGGGACAGGGGGTTGATTGCCTTC
size: -
D: TRBD1
V: TRBV5-1
J: TRBJ1-2

CDR3: CASRENRSNQPQHF
DNA: TGTGCCAGCAGGGAAAATAGGAGCAATCAGCCCCAGCATTTT
size: few
D: -
V: TRBV6-1
J: TRBJ1-5

CDR3: CASSFIPNTGELFF
DNA: TGCGCCAGCAGCTTCATCCCGAACACCGGGGAGCTGTTTTTT
size: -
D: -
V: TRBV5-1
J: TRBJ2-2

CDR3: CASRGQRGNEQFF
DNA: TGTGCCAGCAGGGGACAGAGGGGGAATGAGCAGTTCTTC
size: -
D: TRBD1
V: TRBV11-1
J: TRBJ2-1

CDR3: CSVEEAGGTQYF
DNA: TGCAGCGTTGAGGAAGCGGGTGGGACCCAGTACTTC
size: many
D: -
V: TRBV29-1
J: TRBJ2-5

CDR3: CASWGGPDEQYF
DNA: TGTGCCAGCTGGGGAGGGCCTGACGAGCAGTACTTC
size: -
D: TRBD2
V: TRBV10-3
J: TRBJ2-7

CDR3: CATSRGGELFF
DNA: TGTGCCACCTCCCGGGGGGGGGAGCTGTTTTTT
size: -
D: -
V: TRBV24-1
J: TRBJ2-2